Listed below are T cell receptor beta chains from one sample, sequenced in a study of B cell selection in AIRE deficiency. The repertoire was sequenced with immunoSEQ multiplex PCR; TCRdb's copy has only in-frame clones and lacks some. The sample carries fewer than 30,000 clones, around 95% recorded once. Sequenced sample: CD4+CD127+ conventional T cells sorted from PBMCs. The receptors derive from a human donor in good health. Both conserved end residues are trimmed from each CDR3.

V,CDR3
TRBV19,ASSQRTGSDQPQH
TRBV6-5,ASSYEGQGPYEQY
TRBV9,ASSVGSHLATNEKLF
TRBV9,ASSPHTDTQY
TRBV28,ASSPLDSNYQPQH
TRBV19,ASSPRQVGTDTQY
TRBV9,ASSVEQGGYGYT
TRBV19,ASTSGSWDEQF
TRBV28,ASSFNLGGLSYEQY
TRBV28,ASSLSTGVSYEQY
TRBV9,ASSVEMDTQY
TRBV2,ASSEGTGRQY
TRBV7-9,ASSLPGAGNTIY
TRBV5-4,ASSSAGGSGNTIY
TRBV5-5,ASSLPGSGSGAYEQY
TRBV9,ASSVSGLLDSPLH
TRBV10-1,ASSESGLGTRTYNEQF
TRBV28,ASKVEGAYEQY